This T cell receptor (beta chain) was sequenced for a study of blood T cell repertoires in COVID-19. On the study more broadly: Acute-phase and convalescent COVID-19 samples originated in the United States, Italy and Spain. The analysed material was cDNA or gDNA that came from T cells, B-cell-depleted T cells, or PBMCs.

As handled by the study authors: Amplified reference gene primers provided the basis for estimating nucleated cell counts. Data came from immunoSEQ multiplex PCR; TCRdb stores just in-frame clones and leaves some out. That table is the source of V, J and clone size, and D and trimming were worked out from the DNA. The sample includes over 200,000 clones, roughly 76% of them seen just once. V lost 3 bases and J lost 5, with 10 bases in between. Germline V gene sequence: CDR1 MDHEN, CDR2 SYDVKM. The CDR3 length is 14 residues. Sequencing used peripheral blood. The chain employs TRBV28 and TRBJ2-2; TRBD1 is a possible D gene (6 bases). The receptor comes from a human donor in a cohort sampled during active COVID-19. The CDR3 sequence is CASSLRQGTGELFF. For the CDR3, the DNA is TGTGCCAGCAGTTTGCGGCAGGGGACCGGGGAGCTGTTTTTT.